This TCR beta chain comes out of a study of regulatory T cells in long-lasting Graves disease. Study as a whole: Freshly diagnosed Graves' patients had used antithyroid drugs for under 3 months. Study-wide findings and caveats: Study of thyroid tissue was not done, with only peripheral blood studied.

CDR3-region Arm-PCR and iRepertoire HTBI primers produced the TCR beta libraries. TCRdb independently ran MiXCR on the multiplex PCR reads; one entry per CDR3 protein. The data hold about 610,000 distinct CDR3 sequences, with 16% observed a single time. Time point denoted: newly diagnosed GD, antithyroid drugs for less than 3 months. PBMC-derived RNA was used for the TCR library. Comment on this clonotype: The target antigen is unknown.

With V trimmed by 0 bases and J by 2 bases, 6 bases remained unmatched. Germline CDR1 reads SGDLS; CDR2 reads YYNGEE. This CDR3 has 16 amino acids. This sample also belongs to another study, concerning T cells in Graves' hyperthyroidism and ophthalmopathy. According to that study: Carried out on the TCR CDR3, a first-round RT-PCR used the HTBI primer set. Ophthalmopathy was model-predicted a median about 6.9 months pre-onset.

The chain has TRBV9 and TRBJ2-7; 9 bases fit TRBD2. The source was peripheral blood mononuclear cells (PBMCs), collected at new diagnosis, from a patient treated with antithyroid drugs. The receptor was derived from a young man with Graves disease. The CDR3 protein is CASSVAGGRATYEQYF. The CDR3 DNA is TGTGCCAGCAGCGTAGCTGGCGGGAGGGCCACCTACGAGCAGTACTTC.